These 6 T cell receptor beta chains were sequenced from one sample in a study of blood T cell repertoires in COVID-19. Profiling relied on immunoSEQ multiplex PCR, and the TCRdb table lists in-frame clones only, not all of them. The sample carries around 200,000 clones, roughly 85% recorded once. Sequencing used PBMCs or T cells enriched from blood (not recorded which). The receptors stem from a man aged 40-49 years who had recovered from COVID-19.

Remarks on this clone: In the same sample, other DNA sequences code for this CDR3. This sequence joins TRBV27 and TRBJ2-1; 12 nucleotides match TRBD2. The CDR3 has 15 residues. J was trimmed by 4 bases and V by 5 bases; bases with no gene match: 3. The germline V gene encodes CDR1 MNHEY and CDR2 SMNVEV (reference sequence). CDR3 nucleotide sequence: TGTGCCAGCAGTCCCGGGACTAGCGGGTACAATGAGCAGTTCTTC. Translating it yields CASSPGTSGYNEQFF.

Many counts were recorded for this clone. The chain links TRBV6-1 to TRBJ1-4; 8 bases align to TRBD1. The CDR3 has 15 residues. Looked up from germline, CDR1 is MNHNS and CDR2 is SASEGT. V shed 0 bases and J 8 bases; nucleotides not matched to a gene: 5. The CDR3 DNA is TGTGCCAGCAGTGAAGCGGACAGGGTAGGAGAAAAACTGTTTTTT. Amino acids: CASSEADRVGEKLFF.

The chain uses TRBV19 and TRBJ1-3, with no clear D. Between the trimmed V and J ends, which lost 10 bases and 0 bases, there was a span of 7 bases. CDR3 length equals 12 residues. From germline, CDR1 is LNHDA and CDR2 SQIVND (reference sequence). The CDR3 sequence: CATESSGNTIYF. In DNA, the CDR3 is TGTGCCACAGAAAGCTCTGGAAACACCATATATTTT.

The chain is built from TRBV2 and TRBJ1-6, with 7 bases aligning to TRBD1. CDR1 and CDR2 from the germline V gene are SNHLY and FYNNEI. CDR3 size: 16 residues. The junction had 13 bases not matched to a gene; V was cut back by 7 bases and J by 7 bases. CDR3 amino acids: CASTPEPGQENSPLHF. The CDR3 bases are TGTGCCAGCACCCCCGAACCTGGACAGGAAAATTCACCCCTCCACTTT.

The rearrangement joins TRBV4-1 to TRBJ2-7; tentative D call: TRBD1 (5 bases). The V gene's germline CDR1 is MGHRA and CDR2 YSYEKL. Trimming pared 0 bases from V and 2 bases from J, leaving 11 bases between. The CDR3 contains 15 residues. The CDR3 sequence is CASSQDYRKPYEQYF. For the CDR3, the DNA is TGCGCCAGCAGCCAAGATTACAGGAAACCCTACGAGCAGTACTTC.

V usage is TRBV28 and J usage is TRBJ2-7, with D perhaps TRBD2 (5 bases). This CDR3 contains 11 residues. Trimming pared 8 bases from V and 4 bases from J, leaving 9 bases between. Germline CDR1 MDHEN, CDR2 SYDVKM. The CDR3 region is CASGLEYEQYF. The CDR3 DNA follows: TGTGCCAGCGGACTGGAGTACGAGCAGTACTTC.